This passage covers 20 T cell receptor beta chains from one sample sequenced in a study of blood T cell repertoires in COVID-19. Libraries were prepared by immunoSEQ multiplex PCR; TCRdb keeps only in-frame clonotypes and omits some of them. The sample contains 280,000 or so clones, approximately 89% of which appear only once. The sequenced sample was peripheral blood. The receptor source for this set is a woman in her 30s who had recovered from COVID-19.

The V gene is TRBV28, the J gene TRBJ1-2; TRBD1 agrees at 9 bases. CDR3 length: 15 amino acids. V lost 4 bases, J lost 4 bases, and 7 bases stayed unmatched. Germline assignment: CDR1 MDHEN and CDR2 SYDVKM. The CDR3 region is CASSSEQGAGYGYTF. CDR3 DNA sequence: TGTGCCAGCAGTTCCGAACAGGGGGCTGGCTATGGCTACACCTTC.

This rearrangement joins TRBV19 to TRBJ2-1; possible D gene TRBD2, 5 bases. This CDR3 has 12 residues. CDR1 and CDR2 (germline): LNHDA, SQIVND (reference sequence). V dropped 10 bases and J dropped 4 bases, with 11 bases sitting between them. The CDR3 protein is CATRRGYNEQFF. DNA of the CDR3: TGTGCCACTAGACGGGGATACAATGAGCAGTTCTTC.

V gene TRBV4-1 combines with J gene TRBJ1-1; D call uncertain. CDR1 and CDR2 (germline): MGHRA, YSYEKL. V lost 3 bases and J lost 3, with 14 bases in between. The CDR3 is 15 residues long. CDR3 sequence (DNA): TGCGCCAGCAGCCACAAAACAGTTTGGGACACTGAAGCTTTCTTT. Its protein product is CASSHKTVWDTEAFF.

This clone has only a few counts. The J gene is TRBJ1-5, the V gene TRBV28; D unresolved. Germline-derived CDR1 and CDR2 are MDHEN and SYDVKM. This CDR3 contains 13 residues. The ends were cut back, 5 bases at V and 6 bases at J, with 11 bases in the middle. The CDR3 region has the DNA TGTGCCAGCAGTCTAGTTAGTATTCAGCCCCAGCATTTT. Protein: CASSLVSIQPQHF.

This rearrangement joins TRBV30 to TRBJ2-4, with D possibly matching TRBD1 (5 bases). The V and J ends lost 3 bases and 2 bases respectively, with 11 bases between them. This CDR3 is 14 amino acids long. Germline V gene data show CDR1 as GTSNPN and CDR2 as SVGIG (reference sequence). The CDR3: CAWSAGISKNIQYF. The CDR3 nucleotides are TGTGCCTGGAGCGCAGGGATTTCCAAAAACATTCAGTACTTC.

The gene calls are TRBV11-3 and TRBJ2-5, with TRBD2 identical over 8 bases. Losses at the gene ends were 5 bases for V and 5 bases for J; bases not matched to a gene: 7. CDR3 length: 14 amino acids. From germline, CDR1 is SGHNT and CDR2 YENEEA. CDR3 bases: TGTGCCAGCAGCAAAAGCGGGGGTAGGGAGACCCAGTACTTC. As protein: CASSKSGGRETQYF.

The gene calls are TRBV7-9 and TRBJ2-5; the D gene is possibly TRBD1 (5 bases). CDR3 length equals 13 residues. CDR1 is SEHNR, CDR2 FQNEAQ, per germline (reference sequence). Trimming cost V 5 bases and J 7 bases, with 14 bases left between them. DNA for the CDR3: TGTGCCAGCAGCCCTCGCAGGGATCGGACCCAGTACTTC. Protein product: CASSPRRDRTQYF.

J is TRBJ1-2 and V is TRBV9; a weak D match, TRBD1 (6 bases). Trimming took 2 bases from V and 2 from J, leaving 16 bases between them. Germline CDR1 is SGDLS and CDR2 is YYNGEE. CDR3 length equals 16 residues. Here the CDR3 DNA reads TGTGCCAGCAGCGTGTTTGGGGGTGGGGGCAACTATGGCTACACCTTC. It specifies CASSVFGGGGNYGYTF.

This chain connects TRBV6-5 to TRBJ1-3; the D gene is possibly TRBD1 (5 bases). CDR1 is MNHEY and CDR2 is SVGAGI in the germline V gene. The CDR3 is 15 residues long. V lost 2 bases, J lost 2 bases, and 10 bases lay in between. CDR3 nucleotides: TGTGCCAGCAGTTACGCGGACACAACTGGAAACACCATATATTTT. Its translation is CASSYADTTGNTIYF.

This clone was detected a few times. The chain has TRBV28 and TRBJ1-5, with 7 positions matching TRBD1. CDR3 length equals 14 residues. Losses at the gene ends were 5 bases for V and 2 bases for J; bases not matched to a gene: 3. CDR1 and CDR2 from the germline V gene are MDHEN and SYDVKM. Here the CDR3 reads CASSAGGGNQPQHF. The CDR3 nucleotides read TGTGCCAGCAGTGCAGGGGGAGGCAATCAGCCCCAGCATTTT.

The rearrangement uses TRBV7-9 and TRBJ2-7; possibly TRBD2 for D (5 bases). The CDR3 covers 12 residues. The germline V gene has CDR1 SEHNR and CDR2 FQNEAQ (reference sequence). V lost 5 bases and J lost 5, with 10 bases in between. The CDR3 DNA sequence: TGTGCCAGCAGCCGGGGAGTCAACGAGCAGTACTTC. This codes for CASSRGVNEQYF.

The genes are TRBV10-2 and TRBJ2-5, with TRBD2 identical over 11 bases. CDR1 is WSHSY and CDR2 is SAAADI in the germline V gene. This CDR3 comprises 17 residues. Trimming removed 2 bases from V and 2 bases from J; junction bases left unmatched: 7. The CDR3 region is CASSERASGGLQETQYF. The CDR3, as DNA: TGCGCCAGCAGTGAGAGGGCTAGCGGGGGGCTACAAGAGACCCAGTACTTC.

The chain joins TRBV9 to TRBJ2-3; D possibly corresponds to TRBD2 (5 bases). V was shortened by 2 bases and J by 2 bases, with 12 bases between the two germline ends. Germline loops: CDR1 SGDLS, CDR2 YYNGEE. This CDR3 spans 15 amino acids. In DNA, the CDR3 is TGTGCCAGCAGCGTTGGACTCCTAATCACAGATACGCAGTATTTT. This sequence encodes CASSVGLLITDTQYF.

This CDR3 reads CARSLRDRGADEQYF. The DNA of the CDR3 is TGTGCCAGAAGCTTACGAGACAGGGGTGCCGACGAGCAGTACTTC. The V gene is TRBV7-5, the J gene TRBJ2-7; the table's D call of TRBD1 was not tested on the DNA. TRBV7-5 corresponds to a pseudogene. The CDR3 runs 15 residues.

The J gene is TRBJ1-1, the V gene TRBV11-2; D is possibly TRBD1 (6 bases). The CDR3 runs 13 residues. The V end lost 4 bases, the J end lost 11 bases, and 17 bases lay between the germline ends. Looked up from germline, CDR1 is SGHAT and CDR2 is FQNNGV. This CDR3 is CASSSYTGKDAFF. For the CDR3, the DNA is TGTGCCAGCAGCTCCTATACAGGGAAAGACGCTTTCTTT.

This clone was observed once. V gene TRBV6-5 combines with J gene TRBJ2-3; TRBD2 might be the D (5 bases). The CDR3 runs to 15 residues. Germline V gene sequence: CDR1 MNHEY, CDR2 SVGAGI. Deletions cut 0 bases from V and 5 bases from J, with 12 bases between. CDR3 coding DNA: TGTGCCAGCAGTTACTCCCCCGGCGGAGGAGATACGCAGTATTTT. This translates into CASSYSPGGGDTQYF.

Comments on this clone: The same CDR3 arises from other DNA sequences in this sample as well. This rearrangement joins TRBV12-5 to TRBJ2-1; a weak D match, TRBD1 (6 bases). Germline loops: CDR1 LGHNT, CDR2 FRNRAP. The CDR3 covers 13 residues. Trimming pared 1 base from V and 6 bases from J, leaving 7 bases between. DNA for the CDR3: TGTGCTAGTGGTTTGGGGGGGCCCAATGAGCAGTTCTTC. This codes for CASGLGGPNEQFF. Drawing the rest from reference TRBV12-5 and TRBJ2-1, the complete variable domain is DARVTQTPRHKVTEMGQEVTMRCQPILGHNTVFWYRQTMMQGLELLAYFRNRAPLDDSGMPKDRFSAEMPDATLATLKIQPSEPRDSAVYFCASGLGGPNEQFFGPGTRLTVL.

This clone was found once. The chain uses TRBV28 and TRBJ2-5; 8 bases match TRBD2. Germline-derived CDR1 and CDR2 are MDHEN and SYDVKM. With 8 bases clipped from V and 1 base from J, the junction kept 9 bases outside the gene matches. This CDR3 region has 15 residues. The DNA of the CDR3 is TGTGCCAGCGTCGGGGGAGCGGGGGCCCAAGAGACCCAGTACTTC. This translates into CASVGGAGAQETQYF.

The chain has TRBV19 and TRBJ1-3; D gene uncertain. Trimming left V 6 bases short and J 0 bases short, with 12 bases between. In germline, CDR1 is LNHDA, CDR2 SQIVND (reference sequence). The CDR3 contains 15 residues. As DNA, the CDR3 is TGTGCCAGTAGGCCCAGGCTTAGCTCTGGAAACACCATATATTTT. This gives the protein CASRPRLSSGNTIYF.

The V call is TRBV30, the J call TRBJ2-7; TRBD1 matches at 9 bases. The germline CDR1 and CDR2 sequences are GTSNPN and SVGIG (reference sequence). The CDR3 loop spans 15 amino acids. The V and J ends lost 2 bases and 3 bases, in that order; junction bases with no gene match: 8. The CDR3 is CAWSSGTGTFYEQYF. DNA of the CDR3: TGTGCCTGGAGTTCCGGGACAGGGACCTTCTACGAGCAGTACTTC. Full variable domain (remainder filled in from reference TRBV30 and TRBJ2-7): SQTIHQWPATLVQPVGSPLSLECTVEGTSNPNLYWYRQAAGRGLQLLFYSVGIGQISSEVPQNLSASRPQDRQFILSSKKLLLSDSGFYLCAWSSGTGTFYEQYFGPGTRLTVT.